These 20 T cell receptor beta chains were all obtained from the same sample, sequenced in a study of blood T cell repertoires in COVID-19 (TCRdb year 2020). The library came from the immunoSEQ multiplex PCR assay. The source is immuneACCESS, and TCRdb retained only in-frame sequences with V and J called. Part of the clones is not carried over; for the studies checked, unresolved V genes explain less than half of this, and the remainder is unexplained. This sample lists around 180,000 clones; roughly nine tenths were detected once. The ten largest clones add up to 25% to 30% of the sample. Sample: peripheral blood. The origin of the receptors is a man aged 55 to 70 with acute or convalescent COVID-19.

The chain combines TRBV7-2 with TRBJ1-1; TRBD1 is a possible D gene (6 bases). Trimming removed 5 bases at V and 10 bases at J, with 23 bases between. CDR3 size: 15 residues. Germline V gene sequence: CDR1 SGHTA, CDR2 FQGNSA. CDR3 in DNA: TGTGCCAGCAGCGGTTACAGGGAATCCGAATTCGGAGCTTTCTTT. It codes for CASSGYRESEFGAFF.

The J gene is TRBJ1-2, the V gene TRBV3-1 (or the pseudogene TRBV3-2), with unresolved D. The germline CDR1 and CDR2 sequences are LGHDT and YNNKEL (reference sequence). The CDR3 loop spans 15 amino acids. Trimming pared 1 base from V and 4 bases from J, leaving 13 bases between. The CDR3 reads CASSQVRSGTYGYTF. In DNA, the CDR3 is TGTGCCAGCAGCCAAGTAAGGAGTGGAACCTATGGCTACACCTTC.

The chain combines TRBV30 with TRBJ1-3; 8 bases map to TRBD1. This CDR3 contains 17 residues. Trimming took 4 bases from V and 0 from J; bases not matched to a gene: 11. In germline, CDR1 is GTSNPN, CDR2 SVGIG (reference sequence). The CDR3 sequence: CAWTGQGKLISGNTIYF. The CDR3 nucleotides are TGTGCCTGGACTGGACAGGGTAAACTCATCTCTGGAAACACCATATATTTT.

This clone has just one count. At the DNA level, this CDR3 is encoded by other sequences in the same sample as well. This rearrangement joins TRBV2 to TRBJ2-3, with unresolved D. Trimming removed 1 base at V and 3 bases at J, with 5 bases between. Germline V CDR1 and CDR2: SNHLY, FYNNEI. This CDR3 comprises 13 residues. CDR3 loop: CASSEGPTDTQYF. CDR3 bases: TGTGCCAGCAGTGAAGGGCCAACAGATACGCAGTATTTT.

In this sample, this clone turned up once. The chain links TRBV7-3 to TRBJ2-2; perhaps TRBD1 as D (6 bases). Germline V lookup: CDR1 SGHTA, CDR2 FQGTGA. The CDR3 contains 15 residues. With 5 bases removed from V and 5 bases from J, the gap between germline ends came to 15 bases. The CDR3 here is CASSQGTPGTGELFF. For the CDR3, the DNA is TGTGCCAGCAGCCAAGGGACACCCGGAACCGGGGAGCTGTTTTTT.

The V gene is TRBV7-2, the J gene TRBJ2-3; TRBD1 matches at 10 bases. The CDR3 is 13 amino acids. The V gene's germline CDR1 is SGHTA and CDR2 FQGNSA. Trimming cost V 3 bases and J 14 bases; bases outside gene matches: 8. The CDR3: CASSLPGQGQRYF. CDR3 DNA: TGTGCCAGCAGCTTGCCGGGACAGGGGCAACGGTATTTT.

Here the CDR3 reads CASSTRQGGDGYTF. Written as DNA, the CDR3 is TGTGCCAGCAGTACCCGACAGGGGGGTGACGGCTACACCTTC. The chain has TRBV6-5 and TRBJ1-2, with 9 bases lining up with TRBD1. Looked up from germline, CDR1 is MNHEY and CDR2 is SVGAGI. The CDR3 runs 14 residues. V dropped 5 bases and J dropped 8; count of bases not matched to a gene: 9.

This chain joins TRBV7-3 and TRBJ1-1, with 8 bases matching TRBD1. Looked up from germline, CDR1 is SGHTA and CDR2 is FQGTGA. The CDR3 sequence is 15 residues long. The ends lost 6 bases at V and 0 bases at J; junction bases unmatched: 6. The CDR3 DNA is TGTGCCAGCAGTTCCTGGACAGGGTTGAACACTGAAGCTTTCTTT. Translating it yields CASSSWTGLNTEAFF.

V usage is TRBV5-1 and J usage is TRBJ2-6; D not resolved. Germline V lookup: CDR1 SGHRS, CDR2 YFSETQ. V was cut by 4 bases and J by 2 bases, with 4 bases left in between. The CDR3 sequence is 13 residues long. CDR3 loop: CASSTPGANVLTF. CDR3 sequence (DNA): TGCGCCAGCAGCACACCTGGGGCCAACGTCCTGACTTTC.

This clone was seen a few times. CDR3 loop: CASSYSSDRAYQETQYF. In nucleotides, the CDR3 is TGTGCCAGCAGTTACTCGTCGGACAGGGCCTACCAAGAGACCCAGTACTTC. V gene TRBV6-2 or TRBV6-3 combines with J gene TRBJ2-5; the match to TRBD1 covers 8 bases. The length of the CDR3 is 17 residues. J lost 0 bases, V lost 0 bases, and 6 bases had no gene match. Germline V gives CDR1 MNHEY, CDR2 SVGEGT.

For this clone: Distinct nucleotide sequences in the sample also encode this CDR3. The rearrangement joins TRBV14 to TRBJ1-6; 9 bases agree with TRBD1. V gave up 3 bases and J gave up 3 bases; unmatched junction bases: 0. The germline V gene has CDR1 SGHDN and CDR2 FVKESK. CDR3 size: 15 residues. CDR3 residues: CASSQGQGYNSPLHF. The CDR3 DNA reads TGTGCCAGCAGCCAGGGACAGGGCTATAATTCACCCCTCCACTTT.

The chain recombines TRBV13 with TRBJ2-7; 8 nucleotides agree with TRBD2. The trim removed 0 bases at V and 2 bases at J, leaving 0 bases unmatched. The CDR3 runs 14 residues. Germline V gene sequence: CDR1 PRHDT, CDR2 FYEKMQ (reference sequence). In nucleotides, the CDR3 is TGTGCCAGCAGCTTAGGGCGGGGGGCCTACGAGCAGTACTTC. Residues: CASSLGRGAYEQYF.

The chain combines TRBV9 with TRBJ2-7; 7 positions match TRBD2. The length of the CDR3 is 16 residues. Per germline, CDR1 SGDLS and CDR2 YYNGEE. The junction had 14 bases not matched to a gene; V was cut back by 3 bases and J by 5 bases. CDR3 protein: CASSALPGLPSDEQYF. CDR3 nucleotides: TGTGCCAGCAGCGCGCTCCCGGGACTACCTTCGGACGAGCAGTACTTC.

This clone was picked up one time. The rearrangement joins TRBV27 to TRBJ2-2; 11 bases line up with TRBD1. This CDR3 has 16 residues. Trimming at V came to 6 bases and at J to 5 bases, leaving 8 bases not matched to a gene. CDR1 and CDR2 (germline): MNHEY, SMNVEV (reference sequence). CDR3 coding DNA: TGTGCCAGCAGCCGGAGGGACAGGGGGGGAACCGGGGAGCTGTTTTTT. This sequence encodes CASSRRDRGGTGELFF.

This chain joins TRBV7-2 and TRBJ1-6, with D perhaps matching TRBD1 (6 bases). Between the trimmed V and J ends, which lost 5 bases and 6 bases, there was a span of 11 bases. Germline assignment: CDR1 SGHTA and CDR2 FQGNSA. CDR3 length: 14 amino acids. CDR3 protein: CASSPDRSNSPLHF. As DNA, the CDR3 is TGTGCCAGCAGCCCGGACAGAAGTAATTCACCCCTCCACTTT. Drawing the rest from reference TRBV7-2 and TRBJ1-6, the complete variable domain is GAGVSQSPSNKVTEKGKDVELRCDPISGHTALYWYRQSLGQGLEFLIYFQGNSAPDKSGLPSDRFSAERTGGSVSTLTIQRTQQEDSAVYLCASSPDRSNSPLHFGNGTRLTVT.

This chain links TRBV5-1 with TRBJ1-2; weak D call: TRBD1 (5 bases). The CDR3 totals 15 residues. Germline V gene data show CDR1 as SGHRS and CDR2 as YFSETQ. V gave up 0 bases and J gave up 0 bases, with 9 bases separating them. CDR3 nucleotide sequence: TGCGCCAGCAGCTTGGGACAGAGAGCTAACTATGGCTACACCTTC. This codes for CASSLGQRANYGYTF.

The chain links TRBV14 to TRBJ2-4, with 9 bases identical to TRBD1. Trimming cost V 3 bases and J 8 bases; bases outside gene matches: 8. The length of the CDR3 is 15 residues. Germline CDR1 and CDR2: SGHDN and FVKESK. The CDR3 loop is CASSHEGQGRDIQYF. The CDR3 DNA sequence: TGTGCCAGCAGCCATGAGGGACAGGGTCGGGACATTCAGTACTTC.

The rearrangement uses TRBV14 and TRBJ1-1; no clear D gene. The CDR3 covers 11 residues. Trimming left V 1 base short and J 10 bases short, with 7 bases between. Germline V gene data show CDR1 as SGHDN and CDR2 as FVKESK. The CDR3 DNA is TGTGCCAGCAGCCAAGCGAGGGTAGCTTTCTTT. Translating it yields CASSQARVAFF. Complete variable domain (other parts from reference TRBV14 and TRBJ1-1): EAGVTQFPSHSVIEKGQTVTLRCDPISGHDNLYWYRRVMGKEIKFLLHFVKESKQDESGMPNNRFLAERTGGTYSTLKVQPAELEDSGVYFCASSQARVAFFGQGTRLTVV.

This clone appeared a single time. The V and J genes are TRBV9 and TRBJ1-2; TRBD1 agrees at 8 bases. The germline V gene encodes CDR1 SGDLS and CDR2 YYNGEE. The CDR3 consists of 13 residues. V dropped 2 bases and J dropped 5; count of bases not matched to a gene: 2. As DNA, the CDR3 is TGTGCCAGCAGCGTTCGGACAGGGTATGGCTACACCTTC. It yields the protein CASSVRTGYGYTF.

The rearrangement links TRBV15 to TRBJ1-1, with 9 bases that match TRBD1. Germline V gene lookup returns CDR1 LNHNV and CDR2 YYDKDF (reference sequence). This CDR3 has 15 residues. V shed 2 bases, J shed 7 bases, and the junction held 8 bases outside the gene matches. CDR3 region: CATSRTGTGRGEAFF. CDR3 sequence (DNA): TGTGCCACCAGCAGAACCGGGACAGGGCGAGGTGAAGCTTTCTTT.